These T cell receptor beta chains were read from a single sample in a study of identical twins. TCRdb re-called the 5' RACE reads through MiXCR, storing one row per CDR3 protein. The data show around 960,000 distinct CDR3 sequences, 12% seen once. Separately, the same data were catalogued under a study of yellow fever vaccine responses in identical twins.

Material for sequencing was PBMCs. The source of these receptors is a woman aged 18-35 years in good health. Both conserved end residues are part of each CDR3. Each record gives: J gene, D gene, clone size, V gene, CDR3 DNA, CDR3 protein. The D gene is left open where the match is weak. Clone size appears in some rows only: once, few, many, or a class for an expanded clone.

TRBJ2-3 NA many TRBV5-1 TGCGCCAGCAGCGTGGGGTTGGCGGGCTCAGATACGCAGTATTTT CASSVGLAGSDTQYF
TRBJ2-3 NA many TRBV2 TGTGCCAGCAGGTGGCGAAGCACAGATACGCAGTATTTT CASRWRSTDTQYF
TRBJ2-3 TRBD2 few TRBV12-3/TRBV12-4 TGTGCCAGCAGTTTTTGGTCTTGGACTAGCCACCAAAGCACAGATACGCAGTATTTT CASSFWSWTSHQSTDTQYF
TRBJ2-7 TRBD1 NA TRBV15 TGTGCCACCAGCAGAGAACAGGGGGCTTCCTACGAGCAGTACTTC CATSREQGASYEQYF
TRBJ1-1 NA few TRBV20-1 TGCAGTGCTAGAGATCCCGCAGGGACCAAAGCTTTCTTT CSARDPAGTKAFF
TRBJ2-6 NA NA TRBV20-1 TGCAGTGCTAGACGACAGAGGGCGCGGGGGGCCAACGTCCTGACTTTC CSARRQRARGANVLTF
TRBJ1-5 NA NA TRBV13 TGTGCCAGCAAGGACACCAATCAGCCCCAGCATTTT CASKDTNQPQHF
TRBJ1-6 TRBD1 few TRBV4-1 TGCGCCAGCAGCCAAGAGACTTATAAGGACAGGGGCCTGTCAAGGAATTCACCCCTCCACTTT CASSQETYKDRGLSRNSPLHF
TRBJ1-6 TRBD1 few TRBV7-9 TGTGCCAGCAGTCGCTTCAGTCCCGGGACAGGGAGGGTTTTGTGGAATAATTCACCCCTCCACTTT CASSRFSPGTGRVLWNNSPLHF
TRBJ1-1 NA many TRBV7-9 TGTGCCAGCAGCTTAGTGGGCCCAAACACTGAAGCTTTCTTT CASSLVGPNTEAFF
TRBJ1-4 NA NA TRBV6-5 TGTGCCAGCAGTTGGGGGGTAACTAATGAAAAACTGTTTTTT CASSWGVTNEKLFF
TRBJ2-1 TRBD2 NA TRBV3-1 TGTGCCAGCAGCCAAGTGGGACTACACTACAATGAGCAGTTCTTC CASSQVGLHYNEQFF
TRBJ1-2 NA NA TRBV12-3/TRBV12-4 TGTGCCAGCAGTTTGGTCGACGGGGGAAACTATGGCTACACCTTC CASSLVDGGNYGYTF
TRBJ2-1 TRBD2 NA TRBV4-1 TGCGCCAGCAGCCATTTAGCGGGAGGCACTTGGAATGAGCAGTTCTTC CASSHLAGGTWNEQFF
TRBJ2-2 TRBD2 few TRBV11-2 TGTGCCAGCAGCTTACTAGCGGGTCGGGAGAACACCGGGGAGCTGTTTTTT CASSLLAGRENTGELFF
TRBJ2-1 TRBD1 NA TRBV6-5 TGTGCCAGCAGTTACGGGACAGGGACCACCCTTAACAATGAGCAGTTCTTC CASSYGTGTTLNNEQFF
TRBJ2-1 NA NA TRBV15 TGTGCCACCAGCAGAGCGGGATTCCTATACAATGAGCAGTTCTTC CATSRAGFLYNEQFF
TRBJ2-5 TRBD2 few TRBV3-1 TGTGCCAGCAGCCAGCTAGCGGTTGAGACCCAGTACTTC CASSQLAVETQYF
TRBJ2-1 TRBD1 few TRBV10-3 TGTGCCATCAGTCCTCCCCCCGGACAGGGGTACAATGAGCAGTTCTTC CAISPPPGQGYNEQFF
TRBJ2-5 TRBD1 NA TRBV20-1 TGCAGTGCTAGAGCCGGGACAGGGGGTCTGGGGCAAGAGACCCAGTACTTC CSARAGTGGLGQETQYF
TRBJ2-2 TRBD1 few TRBV11-2 TGTGCCAGCAGCTTGACTGACGGGCAGGGGGCAGCCGGGGAGCTGTTTTTT CASSLTDGQGAAGELFF
TRBJ1-5 NA NA TRBV2 TGTGCCAGCAGGGTCATTAGCAATCAGCCCCAGCATTTT CASRVISNQPQHF
TRBJ1-4 NA many TRBV3-1 TGTGCCAGCAGCCAATATGGACAGAGTGCAACTAATGAAAAACTGTTTTTT CASSQYGQSATNEKLFF
TRBJ2-2 TRBD2 NA TRBV20-1 TGCTGTGCTAGAGGACTAGCGGGGCGCGCGAACACCGGGGAGCTGTTTTTT CCARGLAGRANTGELFF
TRBJ2-3 NA NA TRBV6-5 TGTGCCAGCAGTTCGGGGCTAGGAGATACGCAGTATTTT CASSSGLGDTQYF
TRBJ1-1 NA many TRBV7-3 TGTGCCAGCAGCTTTGTGGGTGGGACTGAAGCTTTCTTT CASSFVGGTEAFF
TRBJ1-5 NA few TRBV6-1 TGTGCCAGCAGTGGGCCCCTCCAGCCCCAGCATTTT CASSGPLQPQHF
TRBJ1-1 NA few TRBV4-1 TGCGCCAGCAGCCTCAAGGTTGGGGAGAACACTGAAGCTTTCTTT CASSLKVGENTEAFF
TRBJ1-5 NA NA TRBV4-1 TGCGCCAGCAGCCAAGAAGCGGGGTCCAATCAGCCCCAGCATTTT CASSQEAGSNQPQHF
TRBJ2-3 NA NA TRBV25-1 TGTGCCAGCAGTGAATATCCCCTTTCAGATACGCAGTATTTT CASSEYPLSDTQYF
TRBJ2-3 TRBD1 NA TRBV7-7 TGTGCCAGCAGCCGACAGGGGGGGCCCACAGATACGCAGTATTTT CASSRQGGPTDTQYF
TRBJ2-2 NA NA TRBV2 TGTGCCAGCAGTGAATTAGGGGTTATAACCGGGGAGCTGTTTTTT CASSELGVITGELFF
TRBJ2-3 TRBD2 many TRBV28 TGTGCCAGCAAAGAGAGCGGGCGGGAGAAGACAGATACGCAGTATTTT CASKESGREKTDTQYF
TRBJ2-5 TRBD1 few TRBV5-1 TGCGCCAGCAGCTTGGGAACAGGGGGCGCAGGGGAGACCCAGTACTTC CASSLGTGGAGETQYF
TRBJ1-2 NA many TRBV3-1 TGTGCCAGCAGCCCAGGGACAAATAACTATGGCTACACCTTC CASSPGTNNYGYTF
TRBJ2-3 NA many TRBV9 TGTGCCAGCAGCGTAGCTAGCACAGATACGCAGTATTTT CASSVASTDTQYF
TRBJ2-2 NA few TRBV3-1 TGTGCCAGCAGCCAAGAAAGCGCGAACACCGGGGAGCTGTTTTTT CASSQESANTGELFF
TRBJ2-7 NA NA TRBV9 TGTGCCAGCAGCGTAGGGAGCGGAATCTACGAGCAGTACTTC CASSVGSGIYEQYF
TRBJ2-5 TRBD2 NA TRBV27 TGTGCCAGCAGTCCACGGACTAGCGCCGACCAAGAGACCCAGTACTTC CASSPRTSADQETQYF
TRBJ2-1 NA NA TRBV14 TGTGCCAGCAGTGTCGAGTCCGTATGGGATGAGCAGTTCTTC CASSVESVWDEQFF
TRBJ1-1 TRBD1 many TRBV20-1 TGCAGTGCTAGAAAGACAGGGATGAACACTGAAGCTTTCTTT CSARKTGMNTEAFF
TRBJ2-7 TRBD2 few TRBV3-1 TGTGCCAGCAGCCTAGGACTAGCCATTCCGACCTACGAGCAGTACTTC CASSLGLAIPTYEQYF
TRBJ2-5 TRBD2 many TRBV7-9 TGTGCCAGCAGGCGGCCTAGCGGGGAGACCCAGTACTTC CASRRPSGETQYF
TRBJ1-5 TRBD1 NA TRBV12-3/TRBV12-4 TGTGCCAGCAGTGGGGGGGGGACAGCTAATCAGCCCCAGCATTTT CASSGGGTANQPQHF
TRBJ2-1 NA few TRBV20-1 TGCAGTGCTAGAACCCAGGGGGGGAATGGATTTCGGGATGAGCAGTTCTTC CSARTQGGNGFRDEQFF